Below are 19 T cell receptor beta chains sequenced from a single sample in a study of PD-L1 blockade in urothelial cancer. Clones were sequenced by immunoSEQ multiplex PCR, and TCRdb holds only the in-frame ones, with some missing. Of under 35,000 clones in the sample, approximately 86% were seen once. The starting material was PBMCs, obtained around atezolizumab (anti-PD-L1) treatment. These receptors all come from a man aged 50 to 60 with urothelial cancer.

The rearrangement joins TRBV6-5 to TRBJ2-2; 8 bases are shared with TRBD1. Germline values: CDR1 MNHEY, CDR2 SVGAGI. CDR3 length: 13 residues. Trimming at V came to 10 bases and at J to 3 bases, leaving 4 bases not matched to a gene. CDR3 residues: CATQGADTGELFF. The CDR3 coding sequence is TGTGCCACTCAGGGGGCCGACACCGGGGAGCTGTTTTTT.

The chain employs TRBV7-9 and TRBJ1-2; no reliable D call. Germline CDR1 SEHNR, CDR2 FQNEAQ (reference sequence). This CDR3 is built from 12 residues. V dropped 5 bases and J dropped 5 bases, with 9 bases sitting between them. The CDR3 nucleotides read TGTGCCAGCAGCCCCCCCGAGTATGGCTACACCTTC. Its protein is CASSPPEYGYTF.

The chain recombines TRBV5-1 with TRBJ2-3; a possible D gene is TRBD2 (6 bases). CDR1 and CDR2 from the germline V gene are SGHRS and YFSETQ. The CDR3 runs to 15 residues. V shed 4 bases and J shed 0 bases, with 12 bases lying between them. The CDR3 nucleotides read TGCGCCAGCAGCCAAACTAGCCCTAGCACAGATACGCAGTATTTT. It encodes CASSQTSPSTDTQYF.

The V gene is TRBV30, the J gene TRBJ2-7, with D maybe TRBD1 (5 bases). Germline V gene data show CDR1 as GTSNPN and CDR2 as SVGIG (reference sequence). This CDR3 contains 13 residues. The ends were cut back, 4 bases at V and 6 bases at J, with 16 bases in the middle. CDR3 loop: CAWIGQRQGEQYF. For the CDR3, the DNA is TGTGCCTGGATCGGGCAGCGTCAGGGCGAGCAGTACTTC. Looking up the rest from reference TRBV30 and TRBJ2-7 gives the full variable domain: SQTIHQWPATLVQPVGSPLSLECTVEGTSNPNLYWYRQAAGRGLQLLFYSVGIGQISSEVPQNLSASRPQDRQFILSSKKLLLSDSGFYLCAWIGQRQGEQYFGPGTRLTVT.

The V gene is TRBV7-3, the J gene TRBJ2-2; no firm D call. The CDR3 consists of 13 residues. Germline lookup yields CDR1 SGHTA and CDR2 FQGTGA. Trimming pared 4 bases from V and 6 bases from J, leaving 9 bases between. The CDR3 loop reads CASSSPRSGELFF. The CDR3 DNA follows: TGTGCCAGCAGCTCTCCGCGGTCCGGGGAGCTGTTTTTT.

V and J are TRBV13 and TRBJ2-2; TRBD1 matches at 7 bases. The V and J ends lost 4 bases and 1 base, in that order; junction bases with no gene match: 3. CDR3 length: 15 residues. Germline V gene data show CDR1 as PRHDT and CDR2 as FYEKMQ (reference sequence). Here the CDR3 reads CASSYGTVNTGELFF. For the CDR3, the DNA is TGTGCCAGCAGCTACGGGACAGTGAACACCGGGGAGCTGTTTTTT.

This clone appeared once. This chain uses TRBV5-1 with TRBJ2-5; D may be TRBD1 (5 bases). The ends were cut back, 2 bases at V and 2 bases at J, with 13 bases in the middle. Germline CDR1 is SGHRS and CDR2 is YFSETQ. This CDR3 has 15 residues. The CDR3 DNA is TGCGCCAGCAGCTTCCAGGGTGGGTTGCAAGAGACCCAGTACTTC. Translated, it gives CASSFQGGLQETQYF.

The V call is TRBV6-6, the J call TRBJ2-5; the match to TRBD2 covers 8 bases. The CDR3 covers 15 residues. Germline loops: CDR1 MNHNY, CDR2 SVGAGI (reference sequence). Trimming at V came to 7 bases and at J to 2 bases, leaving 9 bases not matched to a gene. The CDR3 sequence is CASTLGTRNQETQYF. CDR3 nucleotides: TGTGCCAGCACCCTCGGGACTAGAAATCAAGAGACCCAGTACTTC.

CDR3 protein: CASSWHTEAFF. In DNA form, the CDR3 reads TGTGCCAGCAGTTGGCACACTGAAGCTTTCTTT. V usage is TRBV6-6 and J usage is TRBJ1-1, with D unresolved. V dropped 4 bases and J dropped 3 bases, with 3 bases sitting between them. The CDR3 sequence is 11 residues long. The germline CDR1 and CDR2 sequences are MNHNY and SVGAGI (reference sequence).

CDR3: CASSESRTSGFTDTQYF. The CDR3 DNA reads TGCGCCAGCAGTGAGTCACGGACTAGCGGATTCACAGATACGCAGTATTTT. The chain carries TRBV10-2 and TRBJ2-3; 10 nucleotides align to TRBD2. The CDR3 runs 17 residues. Looked up from germline, CDR1 is WSHSY and CDR2 is SAAADI. V was pared by 0 bases and J by 2 bases, with 5 bases of the junction left unmatched.

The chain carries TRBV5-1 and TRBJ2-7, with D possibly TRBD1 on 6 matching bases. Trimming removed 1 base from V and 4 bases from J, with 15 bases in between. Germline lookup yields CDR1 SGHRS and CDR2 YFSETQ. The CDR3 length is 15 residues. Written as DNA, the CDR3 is TGCGCCAGCAGCTTGCCCTCGGGACATAAGTACGAGCAGTACTTC. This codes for CASSLPSGHKYEQYF.

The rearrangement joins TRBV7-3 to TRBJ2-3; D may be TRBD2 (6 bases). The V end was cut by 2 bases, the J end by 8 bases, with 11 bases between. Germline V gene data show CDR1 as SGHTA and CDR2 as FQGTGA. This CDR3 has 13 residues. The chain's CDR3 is CASSLGTPGTQYF. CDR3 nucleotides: TGTGCCAGCAGCTTAGGGACTCCGGGTACGCAGTATTTT.

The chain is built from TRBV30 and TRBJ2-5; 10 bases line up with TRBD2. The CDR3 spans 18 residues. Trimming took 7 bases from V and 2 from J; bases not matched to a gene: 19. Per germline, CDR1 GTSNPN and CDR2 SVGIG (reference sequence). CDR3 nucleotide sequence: TGTGCCTCGACCCCCCCTAAGCGGGGGGGGATGAGGCAAGAGACCCAGTACTTC. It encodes CASTPPKRGGMRQETQYF.

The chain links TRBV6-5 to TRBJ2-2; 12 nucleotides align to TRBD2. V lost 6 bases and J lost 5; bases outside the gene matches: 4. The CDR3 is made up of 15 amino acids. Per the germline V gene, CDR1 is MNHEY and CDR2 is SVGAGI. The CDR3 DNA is TGTGCCAGCAGACAGACTAGCGGGAGAACCGGGGAGCTGTTTTTT. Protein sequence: CASRQTSGRTGELFF.

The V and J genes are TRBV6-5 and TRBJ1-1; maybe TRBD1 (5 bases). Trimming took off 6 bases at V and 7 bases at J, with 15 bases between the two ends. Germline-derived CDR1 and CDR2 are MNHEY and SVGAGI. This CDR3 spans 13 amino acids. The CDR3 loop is CASRLNSDNEAFF. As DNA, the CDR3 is TGTGCCAGCAGGTTAAATTCGGACAATGAAGCTTTCTTT.

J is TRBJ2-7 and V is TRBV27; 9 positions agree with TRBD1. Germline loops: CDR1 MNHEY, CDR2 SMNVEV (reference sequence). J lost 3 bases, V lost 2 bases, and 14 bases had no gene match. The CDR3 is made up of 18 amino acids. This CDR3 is CASSLRGLTGDRVYEQYF. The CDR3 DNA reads TGTGCCAGCAGTTTAAGGGGACTGACCGGGGACAGGGTCTACGAGCAGTACTTC.

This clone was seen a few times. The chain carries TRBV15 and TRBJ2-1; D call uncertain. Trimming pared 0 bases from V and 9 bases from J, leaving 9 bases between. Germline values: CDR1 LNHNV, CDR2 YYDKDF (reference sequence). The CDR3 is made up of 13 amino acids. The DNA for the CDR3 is TGTGCCACCAGCAGAGATCTCGGCGGTGAGCAGTTCTTC. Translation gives CATSRDLGGEQFF.

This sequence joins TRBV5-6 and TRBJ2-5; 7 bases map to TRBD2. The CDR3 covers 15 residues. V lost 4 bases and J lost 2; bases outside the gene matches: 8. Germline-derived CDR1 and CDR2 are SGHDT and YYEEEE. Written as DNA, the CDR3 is TGTGCCAGCAGCCCCCCGGGACTACATCAAGAGACCCAGTACTTC. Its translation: CASSPPGLHQETQYF.

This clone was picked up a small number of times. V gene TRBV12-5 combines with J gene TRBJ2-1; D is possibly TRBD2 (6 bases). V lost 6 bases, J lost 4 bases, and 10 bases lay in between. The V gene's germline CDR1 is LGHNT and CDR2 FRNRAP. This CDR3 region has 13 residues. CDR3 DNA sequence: TGTGCTAGTGGACTCCGGGAGTACAATGAGCAGTTCTTC. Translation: CASGLREYNEQFF.